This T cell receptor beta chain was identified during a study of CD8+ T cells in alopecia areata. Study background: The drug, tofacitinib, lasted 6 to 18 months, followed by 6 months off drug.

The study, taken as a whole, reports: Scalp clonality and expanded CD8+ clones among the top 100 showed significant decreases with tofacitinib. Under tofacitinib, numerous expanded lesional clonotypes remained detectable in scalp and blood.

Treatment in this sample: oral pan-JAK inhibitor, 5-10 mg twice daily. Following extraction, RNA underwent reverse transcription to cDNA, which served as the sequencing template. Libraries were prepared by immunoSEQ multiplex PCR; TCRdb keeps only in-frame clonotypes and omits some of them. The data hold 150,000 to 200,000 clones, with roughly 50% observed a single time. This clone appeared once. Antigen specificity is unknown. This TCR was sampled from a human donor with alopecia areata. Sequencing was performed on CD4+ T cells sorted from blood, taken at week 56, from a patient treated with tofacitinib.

As DNA, the CDR3 is TGTGCCACCCGACTTTCCGGGACGGCCTACGAGCAGTACTTC. This gives the protein CATRLSGTAYEQYF. This chain connects TRBV6-1 to TRBJ2-7; D could derive from TRBD1 or TRBD2 (5 bases each). The germline CDR1 and CDR2 sequences are MNHNS and SASEGT. This CDR3 is built from 14 residues. The ends were cut back, 10 bases at V and 2 bases at J, with 18 bases in the middle.